These T cell receptor beta chains were read from a single sample in a study of T cell responses to AZD1222 COVID-19 vaccine. TCRdb's copy holds only in-frame clones and misses some; the assay was immunoSEQ multiplex PCR. The repertoire holds approximately 190,000 clones, with about 94% as singletons. This specimen consisted of peripheral blood, obtained 28 days after the second AZD1222 dose. These receptors were collected from an adult who received the AZD1222 COVID-19 vaccine. The CDR3 runs from the conserved cysteine through the conserved F or W. Fields, in order: D gene, clone size, J gene, V gene, CDR3 DNA, CDR3 protein. D genes are given only for firm matches. Rows may omit the clone size; those that give it use once, few, many or a size class.

>-|-|TRBJ1-1|TRBV19
TGTGCCAGTAGTTTGACCAGCGGGCCGGGGGACACTGAAGCTTTCTTT
CASSLTSGPGDTEAFF
>TRBD1|-|TRBJ1-4|TRBV24-1
TGTGCCACCAGTCAAACCCCCCGGGACAGGAGAAATGAAAAACTGTTTTTT
CATSQTPRDRRNEKLFF
>-|-|TRBJ1-4|TRBV3-1/TRBV3-2
TGTGCCAGCAGCCAAGCCGCGGCCAGAAATGAAAAACTGTTTTTT
CASSQAAARNEKLFF
>TRBD1|once|TRBJ2-3|TRBV7-2
TGTGCCAGCAGCTACCGACAGGGTTTAGCAGATACGCAGTATTTT
CASSYRQGLADTQYF
>-|-|TRBJ1-2|TRBV5-1
TGCGCCAGCAGTCGAACAGGGTCCAATGGCTACACCTTC
CASSRTGSNGYTF
>TRBD1|-|TRBJ1-2|TRBV12-3/TRBV12-4
TGTGCCAGCAGGACAGGGAGATATGGCTACACCTTC
CASRTGRYGYTF
>TRBD2|-|TRBJ2-3|TRBV6-4
TGTGCCAGCAGTGACCAGCGGGGGGCAGGGGATACGCAGTATTTT
CASSDQRGAGDTQYF
>TRBD1|many|TRBJ1-5|TRBV12-5
TGTGCTACCTGGACAGGGGATGGCAATCAGCCCCAGCATTTT
CATWTGDGNQPQHF
>-|-|TRBJ1-2|TRBV28
TGTGCCAGCAGCCCGGTAGCTAACTATGGCTACACCTTC
CASSPVANYGYTF
>-|-|TRBJ1-2|TRBV14
TGTGCCAGCAGCCAAGACCGGACATCGGGCTACACCTTC
CASSQDRTSGYTF
>-|-|TRBJ1-6|TRBV28
TGTGCCAGCAGTTTCTTAGGCTCACCCCTCCACTTT
CASSFLGSPLHF
>-|-|TRBJ2-7|TRBV3-1/TRBV3-2
TGTGCCAGCAGCCATGAAGGGTCTGAGGTGTTCTTC
CASSHEGSEVFF
>-|-|TRBJ2-1|TRBV5-4
TGTGCCAGCAGCCCGGACCCTAGCGCCAGCTACAATGAGCAGTTCTTC
CASSPDPSASYNEQFF
>-|-|TRBJ1-1|TRBV20-1
TGCAGTGCTAGTGGGCAAACGACTGAAGCTTTCTTT
CSASGQTTEAFF
>TRBD2|-|TRBJ2-1|TRBV5-1
TGCGCCAGCAGCTTGGGCCTAGCGGGGGATTTCAATGAGCAGTTCTTC
CASSLGLAGDFNEQFF
>TRBD1|once|TRBJ2-7|TRBV6-5
TGTGCCAGCAGAGCCGGGACAGGACTTTACGAGCAGTACTTC
CASRAGTGLYEQYF
>-|-|TRBJ1-5|TRBV27
TGTGCCAGCAGTTCTATTGGGGCGAATCAGCCCCAGCATTTT
CASSSIGANQPQHF
>TRBD1|-|TRBJ1-2|TRBV2
TGTGCCAGCAGGGGCTGGAGGGACAGGGGCCGCCTAAACTATGGCTACACCTTC
CASRGWRDRGRLNYGYTF
>-|-|TRBJ2-7|TRBV12-3/TRBV12-4
TGTGCCAGCAATTTGAGGGGCTCCTACGAGCAGTACTTC
CASNLRGSYEQYF
>TRBD2|-|TRBJ2-1|TRBV6-4
TGTGCCAGCAGTGGACTTGGGGGGGAGAGCTCCTACAATGAGCAGTTCTTC
CASSGLGGESSYNEQFF
>-|-|TRBJ1-1|TRBV5-1
TGCGCCAGCAGCTTTAGCCCATTTGCGGGGTTGAACACTGAAGCTTTCTTT
CASSFSPFAGLNTEAFF
>-|-|TRBJ2-3|TRBV7-2
TGTGCCAGCAGCCTAAGGGGGGCCCAAGATACGCAGTATTTT
CASSLRGAQDTQYF
>TRBD2|-|TRBJ2-3|TRBV3-1/TRBV3-2
TGTGCCAGCAGCCATTACGGGGGGATCACAGATACGCAGTATTTT
CASSHYGGITDTQYF
>-|-|TRBJ1-4|TRBV5-5
TGTGCCAGCAGCTTGATAGGAGCATGGGCAACTAATGAAAAACTGTTTTTT
CASSLIGAWATNEKLFF
>-|-|TRBJ2-7|TRBV6-5
TGTGCCAGCAGTTACTCTTCGGGCCTGCCGGACGAGCAGTACTTC
CASSYSSGLPDEQYF
>-|-|TRBJ1-5|TRBV6-5
TGTGCCATCCAGAAGGGGTTAGAGCAGCCCCAGCATTTT
CAIQKGLEQPQHF
>-|-|TRBJ2-3|TRBV3-1/TRBV3-2
TGTGCCAGCAGCCAAGTAAGGGGTGGCGCGGATACGCAGTATTTT
CASSQVRGGADTQYF
>-|many|TRBJ1-6|TRBV7-3
TGTGCCAGCAGCTTAGCTGGGAGGAATTCACCCCTCCACTTT
CASSLAGRNSPLHF
>TRBD2|-|TRBJ2-1|TRBV12-3/TRBV12-4
TGTGCCAGCAGCGCAGCGGCGGGGGGAGAGCAGTTCTTC
CASSAAAGGEQFF